This T cell receptor beta chain is from a study of radiation and T cells in renal cell carcinoma (TCRdb year 2020). Background for the entire study: Samples came from a clinical trial, in which primary renal cell carcinomas received 15 Gy stereotactic body radiation therapy followed by nephrectomy 4 weeks later. A total of 50 or so samples underwent TCR beta sequencing, made up of some 26 tumors and about 27 peripheral blood samples. A total of roughly 3,900,000 unique CDR3 nucleotide sequences, encoding 2.5 million to 3 million unique CDR3 amino acid sequences, were found across all 50 or so samples. The full study reports these points: In blood, the top tumor clonotypes increased from baseline to 2 weeks after radiation and then shrank by 4 weeks, which suggests a temporary expansion of tumor-resident clones. Tracking of blood repertoire dynamics stopped at three to four weeks after treatment, with no follow-up past that point. Because pretreatment tumor biopsies were not available, the baseline intratumoral presence of clonotypes could not be determined. Effects of radiation dose or scheduling on the TCR repertoire could not be addressed with the single-armed trial design.

On this clone itself: The antigen this receptor binds is unknown. No clone much larger than this one lies a single base away; base qualities are absent.

The cysteine opens and the phenylalanine closes a CDR3 of 16 amino acids. Only CDR3 DNA is held: 48 bases, read in frame from base 1. CDR1 SGHNT and CDR2 YYREEE were looked up in the germline V gene (reference sequence). Trimming takes 0 bases from V and 0 bases from J, and the germline ends sit 13 bases apart. The time point tag for this specimen amounts to: blood 2 weeks post-SBRT. The treatment or condition label, read with the paper, signifies: 15 Gy SBRT to primary tumor, nephrectomy 4 weeks later. To follow tumor-enriched clonotypes, peripheral blood was collected serially from radiation-treated patients at baseline and again at 2 weeks and 4 weeks after SBRT. Every patient had renal cell carcinoma of clear cell pathology. Genomic DNA for TCR sequencing was prepared using the QIAamp DNA Blood Mini Kit (Qiagen). The analyses included only samples that passed all quality control checks. TCR beta libraries were generated from genomic DNA with the immunoSEQ kit, following the manufacturer's recommendations. To prepare libraries, a first multiplex PCR with proprietary primers was run, followed by a second PCR that added unique barcodes, and a bead cleanup was done after each round. Each sample batch included a kit-provided positive control reaction and a negative control reaction. The final libraries were assessed on an Agilent 4200 TapeStation D1000 ScreenTape, pooled by volume, and quantified by qPCR. Sequencing ran on an Illumina NextSeq500 with a MidOutput 150-cycle cartridge, using 156 Read1 and 15 Index1 cycles with kit custom primers. The pooled library was loaded at 0.95 to 1 pM, with a roughly 20% PhiX control spiked in. On the study's bioinformatics: The vendor-processed data were analyzed in R, and a clonotype was defined as all T cells that share the same CDR3 nucleotide sequence. In the clone abundance analyses, frequencies in each sample were normalized to that sample's 10,000 most abundant clones. Public T cell clones, which averaged fewer than five per sample, were excluded before analysis. An abundance difference of at least 32-fold between compartments was the criterion for calling clonotypes tumor-enriched or baseline blood-enriched. Clonotypes expanded or contracted between blood time points were identified with a beta-binomial differential abundance model. The Baroni-Urbani and Buser coefficient was used to measure tumor-blood repertoire similarity, and groups were compared with two-tailed Wilcoxon tests in R. TCRdb limited this immuneACCESS table to in-frame rearrangements with V and J called. A share of clones is missing; checked studies link under half to unresolved V genes, and the rest is unexplained. Clonal size and the V and J genes are those of that table, whereas D and trimming came from the DNA. The sample records about 49,000 clones, more than 80% of which are singletons. Of the sample, 25% to 30% falls within the top ten clones.

The source was blood, collected from a patient whose treatment included radiotherapy and nephrectomy. This receptor chain uses TRBV5-4 and TRBJ2-7, with the D gene not confidently named. The clonotype comes from a woman in her 70s with renal cell carcinoma. The DNA reads as follows: TGTGCCAGCAGCTTGGGGGGTCTGGGATCCTCCTACGAGCAGTACTTC. It encodes CASSLGGLGSSYEQYF.